Listed here is a single T cell receptor beta chain. Its antigen specificity is not known. No much larger clonotype is one base removed from it; base qualities were not supplied. The data are from a study of T cell changes during pregnancy in multiple sclerosis (dated by TCRdb to the late 2010s). Study-level background: The study looked at changes in the T cell repertoire across pregnancy in women with multiple sclerosis.

The method was the immunoSEQ multiplex PCR assay. What TCRdb holds here is the immuneACCESS table cut down to in-frame rearrangements. Part of the clones is not present; checked against another copy, under half of the missing clones reflect an unresolved V gene, and the others are unexplained. The sample has approximately 100,000 clones on record, around 90% of them singletons. 1.2% of the sample belongs to the ten largest clones. The origin of this receptor is a female donor with multiple sclerosis, enrolled in a pregnancy study. Specimen: peripheral blood, collected in the second trimester of pregnancy.

In nucleotide form, the sequence is TGTGCCAGCAGCACCCCGGTCCCGGGTAATCAGCCCCAGCATTTT. It translates as CASSTPVPGNQPQHF. The sequence links TRBV7-2 to TRBJ1-5, with the D gene too uncertain to name. The germline V gene sets CDR1 to SGHTA and CDR2 to FQGNSA. Trimming costs V 5 bases and J 4 bases, and their ends lie 15 bases apart. The CDR3 sequence holds 15 residues, the cysteine and phenylalanine included. Only CDR3 DNA is held: 45 bases, read in frame from base 1.